This is a list of T cell receptor beta chains from one sample in a study of blood T cell repertoires in COVID-19. TCRdb keeps only in-frame clones here, not all; method: immunoSEQ multiplex PCR. The sample contains a few hundred thousand clones, about four fifths of which appear only once. The specimen sequenced was peripheral blood. The receptor set was obtained from a person aged 70 to 85 with COVID-19, enrolled during active disease. CDR3s include the opening cysteine and the closing phenylalanine or tryptophan.

J	V	CDR3
TRBJ2-5	TRBV7-9	CASSARTGRQETQYF
TRBJ2-5	TRBV18	CASSPTTGQETQYF
TRBJ1-5	TRBV11-3	CASSWPDTNQPQHF
TRBJ2-2	TRBV10-1	CASSVFGRESTGELFF
TRBJ2-1	TRBV7-3	CASSSTSGGYNEQFF
TRBJ1-2	TRBV7-8	CASSLEGNVFNYGYTF
TRBJ1-1	TRBV7-2	CASSLGGRGSTEAFF
TRBJ2-5	TRBV5-4	CASSLGDSQETQYF
TRBJ2-3	TRBV5-1	CASSLSGGSVRDTQYF
TRBJ2-5	TRBV18	CASSPPGGRVETQYF
TRBJ2-7	TRBV13	CASSLAGQAPPYEQYF
TRBJ2-7	TRBV19	CASSIGRNEQYF
TRBJ2-7	TRBV5-5	CASSSLRGRGRGEQYF
TRBJ1-2	TRBV12-3/TRBV12-4	CASSFPGAYGYTF
TRBJ2-7	TRBV12-3/TRBV12-4	CANPTALTYEQYF
TRBJ1-5	TRBV2	CASSEARSNQPQHF
TRBJ2-5	TRBV5-4	CASSFREMETQYF
TRBJ1-6	TRBV7-2	CASSLTTGLLHF
TRBJ2-7	TRBV6-5	CASNPRKGGYEQYF
TRBJ2-1	TRBV7-2	CASSLGRGEIKYNEQFF
TRBJ1-5	TRBV20-1	CSASATGTGSQPQHF
TRBJ1-4	TRBV19	CASSSTGGTNEKLFF
TRBJ1-2	TRBV28	CASRSGQGSHGYTF
TRBJ2-6	TRBV15	CATSRLKQGSGANVLTF
TRBJ1-2	TRBV5-1	CASSIRTDTNYGYTF
TRBJ1-2	TRBV7-2	CASSTPGQGASGYTF
TRBJ2-3	TRBV6-5	CASSYSFASGADTQYF
TRBJ1-5	TRBV5-6	CASSSQGQRNQPQHF
TRBJ2-3	TRBV4-2	CASSQRGTGGIGTDTQYF
TRBJ1-4	TRBV10-1	CASNQGQGSREKLFF
TRBJ1-2	TRBV5-1	CASSLAGTQPYGYTF
TRBJ2-3	TRBV5-4	CASSLALAGARDTQYF
TRBJ2-7	TRBV3-1/TRBV3-2	CASSTGGREQYF
TRBJ1-1	TRBV19	CASTRGGTGGTEAFF
TRBJ1-6	TRBV5-1	CASSFGQENSPLHF
TRBJ1-4	TRBV5-1	CASNFGQGNEKLFF
TRBJ2-1	TRBV27	CASSVGTTNNEQFF